This T cell receptor (beta chain) was observed in a study of blood T cell repertoires in COVID-19. This clone was counted once. Authors' methods: The assay estimated nucleated cells by amplifying reference gene primers. Some clones are missing from TCRdb's copy, which holds only in-frame ones; the method was immunoSEQ multiplex PCR. Clone size and V and J calls were adopted from that table, with D and trimming inferred from the DNA. The sample contains 90,000 to 120,000 clones, 84% of which appear only once. CDR3 length equals 16 residues. The germline gives CDR1 MGHDK, CDR2 SYGVNS. Trimming shortened V by 6 bases and J by 0 bases, and 17 bases separated the two germline ends.

The material sequenced was peripheral blood. The receptor's source is a human donor in a cohort sampled during active COVID-19. The V and J genes are TRBV25-1 and TRBJ1-1; a possible D gene is TRBD1 (6 bases). The CDR3 coding sequence is TGTGCCAGCAGGGACAGCGGTCTCACTATGAACACTGAAGCTTTCTTT. This sequence encodes CASRDSGLTMNTEAFF.